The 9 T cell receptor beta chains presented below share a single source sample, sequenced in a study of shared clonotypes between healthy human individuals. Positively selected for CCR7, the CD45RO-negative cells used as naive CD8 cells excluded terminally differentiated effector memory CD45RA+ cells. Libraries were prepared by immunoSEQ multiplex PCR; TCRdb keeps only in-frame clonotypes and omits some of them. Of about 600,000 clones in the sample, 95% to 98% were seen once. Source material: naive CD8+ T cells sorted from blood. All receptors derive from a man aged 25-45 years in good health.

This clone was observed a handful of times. CDR3 nucleotide sequence: TGTGCCAGCAGTTTAAACGACAGGGGAGGAAACGAGCAGTACTTC. It encodes CASSLNDRGGNEQYF. The V and J genes are TRBV27 and TRBJ2-7; the match to TRBD1 covers 8 bases. CDR1 is MNHEY, CDR2 SMNVEV, per germline (reference sequence). J lost 5 bases, V lost 2 bases, and 8 bases had no gene match. This CDR3 is 15 amino acids long.

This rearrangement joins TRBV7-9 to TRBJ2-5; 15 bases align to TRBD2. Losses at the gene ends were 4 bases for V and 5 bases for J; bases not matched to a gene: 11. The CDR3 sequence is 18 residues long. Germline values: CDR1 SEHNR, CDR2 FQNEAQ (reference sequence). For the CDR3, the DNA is TGTGCCAGCAGCTCCTCGGGACTAGCGGGAGGTCTGTATGAGACCCAGTACTTC. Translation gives CASSSSGLAGGLYETQYF.

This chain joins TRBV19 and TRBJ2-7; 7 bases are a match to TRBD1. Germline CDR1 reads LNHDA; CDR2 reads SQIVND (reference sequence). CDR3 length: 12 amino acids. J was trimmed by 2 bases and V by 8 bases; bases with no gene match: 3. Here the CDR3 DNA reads TGTGCCAGTCGACAGGGAGCCTACGAGCAGTACTTC. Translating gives CASRQGAYEQYF. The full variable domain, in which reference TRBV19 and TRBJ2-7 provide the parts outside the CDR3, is DGGITQSPKYLFRKEGQNVTLSCEQNLNHDAMYWYRQDPGQGLRLIYYSQIVNDFQKGDIAEGYSVSREKKESFPLTVTSAQKNPTAFYLCASRQGAYEQYFGPGTRLTVT.

The CDR3 reads CASSSQGSNQPQHF. The CDR3 DNA follows: TGTGCCAGCAGCTCCCAGGGGAGCAATCAGCCCCAGCATTTT. The chain employs TRBV5-4 and TRBJ1-5; maybe TRBD1 (6 bases). V lost 3 bases and J lost 1, with 8 bases in between. The CDR3 runs to 14 residues. The germline V gene encodes CDR1 SGHNT and CDR2 YYREEE (reference sequence).

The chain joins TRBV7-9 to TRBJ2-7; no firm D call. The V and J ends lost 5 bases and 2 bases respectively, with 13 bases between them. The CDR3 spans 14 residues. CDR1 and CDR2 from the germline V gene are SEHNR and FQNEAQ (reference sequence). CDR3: CASSPQRVPYEQYF. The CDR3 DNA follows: TGTGCCAGCAGCCCCCAAAGGGTCCCCTACGAGCAGTACTTC.

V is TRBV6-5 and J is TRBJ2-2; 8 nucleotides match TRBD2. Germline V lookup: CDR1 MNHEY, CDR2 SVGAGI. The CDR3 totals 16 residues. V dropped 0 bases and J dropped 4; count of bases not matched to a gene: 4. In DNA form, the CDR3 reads TGTGCCAGCAGTTACTCCCGGCTAGCGGGCACCGGGGAGCTGTTTTTT. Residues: CASSYSRLAGTGELFF.

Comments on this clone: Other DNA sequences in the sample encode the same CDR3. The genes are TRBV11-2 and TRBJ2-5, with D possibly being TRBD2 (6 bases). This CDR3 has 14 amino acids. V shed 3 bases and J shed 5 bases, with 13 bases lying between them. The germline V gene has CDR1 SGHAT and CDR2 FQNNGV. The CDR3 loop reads CASSLGLGGETQYF. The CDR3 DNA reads TGTGCCAGCAGCTTGGGACTCGGAGGGGAGACCCAGTACTTC.

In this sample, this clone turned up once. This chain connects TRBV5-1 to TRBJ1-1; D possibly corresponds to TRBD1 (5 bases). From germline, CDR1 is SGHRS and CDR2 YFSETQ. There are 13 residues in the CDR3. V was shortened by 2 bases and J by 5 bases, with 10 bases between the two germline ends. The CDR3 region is CASSLRSGTEAFF. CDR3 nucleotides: TGCGCCAGCAGCTTACGTTCAGGGACTGAAGCTTTCTTT.

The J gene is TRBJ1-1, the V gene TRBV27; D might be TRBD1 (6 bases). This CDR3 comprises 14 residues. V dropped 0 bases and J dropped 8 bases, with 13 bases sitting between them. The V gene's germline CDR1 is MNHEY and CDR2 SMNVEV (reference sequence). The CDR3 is CASSLSNRVLEAFF. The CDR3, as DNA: TGTGCCAGCAGTTTATCAAACAGGGTTCTGGAAGCTTTCTTT.